This T cell receptor (beta chain) was found in a study of T cell repertoires in cytomegalovirus infection. TCRdb reanalysed the reads using MiXCR and keeps one entry per CDR3 protein. The repertoire consists of roughly 920,000 distinct CDR3 sequences, with approximately 31% occurring once and the leading ten covering 13%. Details on this clonotype: Its target is not known.

V dropped 4 bases and J dropped 4 bases, with 18 bases sitting between them. Germline V gene lookup returns CDR1 SGHRS and CDR2 YFSETQ. The CDR3 consists of 15 residues. Sequenced material: cultured CD8+ T cells from PBMCs, taken from culture after CMV antigen stimulation. The chain employs TRBV5-1 and TRBJ2-7, with D possibly TRBD1 on 6 matching bases. This sequence originates from a human donor in good health (CMV status not recorded). Some clones in this sample may be carry-over from other donors' samples. The CDR3 here is CASSLTSGTNYEQYF. In DNA, the CDR3 is TGCGCCAGCAGCCTAACGTCCGGGACAAATTACGAGCAGTACTTC.